One and the same sample provided the 32 T cell receptor beta chains below, sequenced in a study of CD8+ T cells in alopecia areata. Isolated RNA was reverse transcribed into cDNA used as the sequencing template. Here immunoSEQ multiplex PCR was the method, and the copy in TCRdb shows in-frame clones only, minus some. The table has about 270,000 clones, about three fifths seen once; the top ten hold 0.9% to 0.95%. Treatment noted: oral pan-JAK inhibitor, 5-10 mg twice daily. This specimen was CD4+ T cells sorted from blood, taken at roughly week 53, from a patient treated with tofacitinib. The receptors come from a human donor with alopecia areata.

The V and J genes are TRBV7-9 and TRBJ1-1; no firm D call. This CDR3 spans 14 amino acids. Trimming left V 5 bases short and J 0 bases short, with 10 bases between. Germline V gene lookup returns CDR1 SEHNR and CDR2 FQNEAQ (reference sequence). The CDR3 sequence is CASSPFAVNTEAFF. DNA of the CDR3: TGTGCCAGCAGCCCCTTCGCAGTGAACACTGAAGCTTTCTTT.

The J gene is TRBJ1-3, the V gene TRBV29-1, with D perhaps TRBD1 (5 bases). Trimming shortened V by 0 bases and J by 2 bases, and 8 bases separated the two germline ends. CDR3 length: 14 residues. Germline values: CDR1 SQVTM, CDR2 ANQGSEA. The CDR3 protein is CSVEEGHTGNTIYF. For the CDR3, the DNA is TGCAGCGTTGAAGAGGGGCACACTGGAAACACCATATATTTT.

The rearrangement joins TRBV6-5 to TRBJ1-5; D unresolved. Germline V lookup: CDR1 MNHEY, CDR2 SVGAGI. The CDR3 runs 13 residues. V lost 2 bases and J 5 bases, leaving 7 bases between the germline ends. The CDR3 is CASSYAGDQPQHF. CDR3 coding DNA: TGTGCCAGCAGTTACGCCGGGGATCAGCCCCAGCATTTT.

The chain employs TRBV4-1 and TRBJ1-1; the D is unclear. Trimming removed 4 bases from V and 6 bases from J, with 15 bases in between. The CDR3 covers 14 residues. Germline V gene data show CDR1 as MGHRA and CDR2 as YSYEKL. The CDR3 loop is CASSPRPGLAEAFF. The CDR3 DNA reads TGCGCCAGCAGCCCCCGGCCCGGGTTGGCTGAAGCTTTCTTT.

This chain joins TRBV9 and TRBJ1-3; a weak D match, TRBD1 (6 bases). In germline, CDR1 is SGDLS, CDR2 YYNGEE. The CDR3 covers 13 residues. Trimming left V 3 bases short and J 8 bases short, with 12 bases between. CDR3 sequence (DNA): TGTGCCAGCAGCGCCTCGCAGGGGTACACCATATATTTT. This sequence encodes CASSASQGYTIYF.

The V call is TRBV4-2, the J call TRBJ1-4, with D perhaps matching TRBD1 (5 bases). CDR1 and CDR2 from the germline V gene are LGHNA and YNFKEQ. The V gene lost 3 bases and the J gene lost 7 bases, with 15 bases spanning the gap. CDR3 length: 15 amino acids. CDR3 protein: CASSHALGVPEKLFF. The CDR3 region has the DNA TGTGCCAGCAGCCACGCACTAGGGGTTCCTGAAAAACTGTTTTTT.

V is TRBV5-1 and J is TRBJ1-2; 8 bases align to TRBD1. The CDR3 is 14 amino acids. The junction had 5 bases not matched to a gene; V was cut back by 0 bases and J by 7 bases. Germline CDR1 and CDR2: SGHRS and YFSETQ. Here the CDR3 DNA reads TGCGCCAGCAGCTTGGCCCCAGGGGGCGGTGGCTACACCTTC. Protein product: CASSLAPGGGGYTF.

This clone was seen a few times. The chain joins TRBV30 to TRBJ1-2; 10 bases are shared with TRBD1. Germline loops: CDR1 GTSNPN, CDR2 SVGIG (reference sequence). This CDR3 region has 14 residues. Trimming took 3 bases from V and 8 from J; bases not matched to a gene: 9. CDR3 protein: CAWSRTGTGDGYTF. The CDR3 DNA sequence: TGTGCCTGGAGCCGAACCGGGACAGGGGACGGCTACACCTTC.

In this sample, this clone turned up a few times. At the DNA level, this CDR3 is encoded by other sequences in the same sample as well. This chain connects TRBV30 to TRBJ1-5; D not resolved. The length of the CDR3 is 13 residues. Germline-derived CDR1 and CDR2 are GTSNPN and SVGIG (reference sequence). Trimming pared 1 base from V and 3 bases from J, leaving 7 bases between. The CDR3 DNA sequence: TGTGCCTGGAGTGGGCAGGTCAATCAGCCCCAGCATTTT. It is translated as CAWSGQVNQPQHF.

The rearrangement uses TRBV10-3 and TRBJ2-5; D is perhaps TRBD1 (6 bases). The CDR3 totals 13 residues. CDR1 is ENHRY and CDR2 is SYGVKD in the germline V gene. The V end lost 4 bases, the J end lost 5 bases, and 11 bases lay between the germline ends. CDR3 in amino acids: CAISGTGWETQYF. In DNA, the CDR3 is TGTGCCATCAGTGGAACAGGGTGGGAGACCCAGTACTTC.

This rearrangement joins TRBV7-3 to TRBJ2-1; maybe TRBD1 (6 bases). The germline V gene has CDR1 SGHTA and CDR2 FQGTGA. Trimming cost V 2 bases and J 1 base, with 9 bases left between them. CDR3 length: 15 residues. CDR3 sequence reads: CASSLVRGSYNEQFF. The CDR3 DNA sequence: TGTGCCAGCAGCTTAGTCAGGGGATCCTACAATGAGCAGTTCTTC.

The rearrangement uses TRBV6-5 and TRBJ1-2; D gene unclear. Germline CDR1 is MNHEY and CDR2 is SVGAGI. V lost 5 bases and J lost 4, with 14 bases in between. The CDR3 is 14 residues long. The CDR3 is CASSPLWTRYGYTF. The CDR3 DNA reads as TGTGCCAGCAGTCCCCTCTGGACTCGCTATGGCTACACCTTC.

This clone was detected a few times. The chain uses TRBV6-6 and TRBJ2-7; 8 bases fit TRBD2. Losses at the gene ends were 0 bases for V and 1 base for J; bases not matched to a gene: 5. The CDR3 spans 16 residues. Germline V gene data show CDR1 as MNHNY and CDR2 as SVGAGI (reference sequence). CDR3 loop: CASSYSGGGSSYEQYF. DNA for the CDR3: TGTGCCAGCAGTTACTCAGGCGGGGGGTCATCCTACGAGCAGTACTTC.

The chain employs TRBV29-1 and TRBJ2-5; TRBD2 matches at 7 bases. V gave up 4 bases and J gave up 0 bases; unmatched junction bases: 5. CDR3 length: 14 amino acids. In germline, CDR1 is SQVTM, CDR2 ANQGSEA. CDR3 amino acids: CSVGWLADQETQYF. CDR3 bases: TGCAGCGTTGGGTGGCTAGCGGACCAAGAGACCCAGTACTTC.

The chain recombines TRBV9 with TRBJ2-7; tentatively, D is TRBD1 or TRBD2 (6 bases each). This CDR3 has 15 amino acids. V was clipped by 2 bases and J by 6 bases, with 18 bases between them. CDR1 and CDR2 from the germline V gene are SGDLS and YYNGEE. In nucleotides, the CDR3 is TGTGCCAGCAGCGTCGAAGGATGGGGGGCGGCCGAGCAGTACTTC. Translation: CASSVEGWGAAEQYF.

This chain joins TRBV30 and TRBJ1-6, with D uncertain. The V end lost 5 bases, the J end lost 5 bases, and 10 bases lay between the germline ends. Germline CDR1 is GTSNPN and CDR2 is SVGIG (reference sequence). The CDR3 consists of 13 residues. CDR3 amino acids: CAWGDSNNSPLHF. The CDR3 coding sequence is TGTGCCTGGGGGGATAGCAATAATTCACCCCTCCACTTT.

This chain connects TRBV7-9 to TRBJ2-7; possible D gene TRBD2, 5 bases. Germline values: CDR1 SEHNR, CDR2 FQNEAQ (reference sequence). The V and J ends lost 5 bases and 2 bases respectively, with 10 bases between them. This CDR3 has 13 residues. The CDR3 region is CASSPPGTYEQYF. CDR3 DNA sequence: TGTGCCAGCAGCCCCCCCGGGACCTACGAGCAGTACTTC.

In its sample, this clone was seen a few times. This rearrangement joins TRBV29-1 to TRBJ2-1; 12 positions agree with TRBD2. CDR3 length: 13 residues. Looked up from germline, CDR1 is SQVTM and CDR2 is ANQGSEA. V gave up 3 bases and J gave up 16 bases; unmatched junction bases: 10. As DNA, the CDR3 is TGCAGCGTTGAGGCTCGGCTAGCGGGGGGGCTTTTCTTC. This sequence encodes CSVEARLAGGLFF.

The chain combines TRBV7-2 with TRBJ2-3, with 8 bases fitting TRBD2. V was clipped by 6 bases and J by 0 bases; unmatched bases: 2. This CDR3 region has 14 residues. From germline, CDR1 is SGHTA and CDR2 FQGNSA. As DNA, the CDR3 is TGTGCCAGCAGACCTAGCGGGAGCACAGATACGCAGTATTTT. It specifies CASRPSGSTDTQYF.

This clone was seen a handful of times. The gene calls are TRBV29-1 and TRBJ2-5, with 8 bases matching TRBD1. Germline V gives CDR1 SQVTM, CDR2 ANQGSEA. The length of the CDR3 is 15 residues. Trimming cost V 4 bases and J 1 base; bases outside gene matches: 8. Here the CDR3 DNA reads TGCAGCGTTGGGTTGGGACAGGCCGTCCAAGAGACCCAGTACTTC. Translating it yields CSVGLGQAVQETQYF.

The rearrangement uses TRBV7-6 and TRBJ2-7; D might be TRBD1 (6 bases). The CDR3 is 14 residues long. Looked up from germline, CDR1 is SGHVS and CDR2 is FNYEAQ. The germline V and J ends were trimmed by 1 base and 3 bases, with 10 bases remaining between them. CDR3 nucleotide sequence: TGTGCCAGCAGCTTAGTCCCAGGGGACTACGAGCAGTACTTC. Residues: CASSLVPGDYEQYF.

This clone appeared a few times. This chain uses TRBV5-8 with TRBJ2-3, with 15 bases lining up with TRBD2. V lost 5 bases, J lost 2 bases, and 9 bases stayed unmatched. The germline gives CDR1 SGHTS, CDR2 YDEGEE. The CDR3 spans 18 residues. In nucleotides, the CDR3 is TGTGCCAGCAGTTTCGGACTAGCGGGGGGGCCTCTCACAGATACGCAGTATTTT. Translation: CASSFGLAGGPLTDTQYF.

The count of this clone is one. The chain links TRBV29-1 to TRBJ1-1, with no clear D. Germline V CDR1 and CDR2: SQVTM, ANQGSEA. V was pared by 4 bases and J by 0 bases, with 9 bases between. The CDR3 contains 13 residues. CDR3 in DNA: TGCAGCGTTGTTCGGATAATGAACACTGAAGCTTTCTTT. Translation gives CSVVRIMNTEAFF. Full variable domain (outside the CDR3, taken from reference TRBV29-1 and TRBJ1-1): SAVISQKPSRDICQRGTSLTIQCQVDSQVTMMFWYRQQPGQSLTLIATANQGSEATYESGFVIDKFPISRPNLTFSTLTVSNMSPEDSSIYLCSVVRIMNTEAFFGQGTRLTVV.

This clone showed up just a few times. The chain has TRBV4-2 and TRBJ2-2, with TRBD2 matching 7 bases. The ends lost 0 bases at V and 7 bases at J; junction bases unmatched: 5. Germline CDR1 reads LGHNA; CDR2 reads YNFKEQ. This CDR3 spans 15 amino acids. The CDR3 nucleotides are TGTGCCAGCAGCCAAGAGGGAGGGTCTCACGGGGAGCTGTTTTTT. It translates to CASSQEGGSHGELFF.

Note on this clone: The identical CDR3 is also encoded by other nucleotide sequences in the sample. The chain couples TRBV30 to TRBJ1-5; no reliable D call. The V gene lost 2 bases and the J gene lost 3 bases, with 8 bases spanning the gap. Germline CDR1 GTSNPN, CDR2 SVGIG (reference sequence). The CDR3 loop spans 13 amino acids. As DNA, the CDR3 is TGTGCCTGGAGTTATGACTCCAATCAGCCCCAGCATTTT. Translating it yields CAWSYDSNQPQHF.

The rearrangement uses TRBV6-5 and TRBJ2-5; 7 nucleotides agree with TRBD1. The J call is doubtful: the DNA matches TRBJ2-7 better. The CDR3 sequence is 14 residues long. Germline V gene lookup returns CDR1 MNHEY and CDR2 SVGAGI. CDR3 region: CASNGQAFGYEQYF. The CDR3, as DNA: TGTGCCAGCAACGGACAGGCATTTGGTTACGAGCAGTACTTC.

The chain's CDR3 is CSVRPGGSYEQYF. CDR3 DNA: TGCAGCGTTCGGCCTGGAGGAAGCTACGAGCAGTACTTC. The rearrangement joins TRBV29-1 to TRBJ2-7; TRBD2 might be the D (5 bases). CDR1 is SQVTM, CDR2 ANQGSEA, per germline. V lost 5 bases and J 3 bases, leaving 14 bases between the germline ends. This CDR3 region has 13 residues.

The V call is TRBV30, the J call TRBJ1-5, with D perhaps matching TRBD1 (5 bases). Between the trimmed V and J ends, which lost 4 bases and 3 bases, there was a span of 10 bases. The germline V gene encodes CDR1 GTSNPN and CDR2 SVGIG (reference sequence). CDR3 length: 13 amino acids. CDR3 sequence: CAWTKGPNQPQHF. CDR3 DNA: TGTGCCTGGACGAAGGGGCCCAATCAGCCCCAGCATTTT.

The rearrangement links TRBV10-3 to TRBJ1-1; tentatively, D is TRBD1 (5 bases). With 4 bases removed from V and 1 base from J, the gap between germline ends came to 10 bases. Germline assignment: CDR1 ENHRY and CDR2 SYGVKD. The CDR3 covers 14 residues. CDR3 sequence (DNA): TGTGCCATCAGTGGGCCCGACAGGAACACTGAAGCTTTCTTT. It specifies CAISGPDRNTEAFF.

This clone was recorded once. CDR3 residues: CASSLAAGSEAFF. The CDR3 nucleotides read TGCGCCAGCAGCTTGGCCGCAGGGAGTGAAGCTTTCTTT. The J gene is TRBJ1-1, the V gene TRBV5-1; D is perhaps TRBD1 (5 bases). CDR1 is SGHRS, CDR2 YFSETQ, per germline. The CDR3 contains 13 residues. V was shortened by 0 bases and J by 7 bases, with 10 bases between the two germline ends.

The J gene is TRBJ1-2, the V gene TRBV29-1, with D hard to call. The CDR3 consists of 13 residues. Germline V gene sequence: CDR1 SQVTM, CDR2 ANQGSEA. V was shortened by 5 bases and J by 1 base, with 11 bases between the two germline ends. Written as DNA, the CDR3 is TGCAGCGTTAGACCTGATCGTAACTATGGCTACACCTTC. Amino acids: CSVRPDRNYGYTF.

This clone has only a few counts. V and J are TRBV2 and TRBJ1-6; D gene uncertain. The V and J ends lost 6 bases and 9 bases respectively, with 12 bases between them. Germline loops: CDR1 SNHLY, CDR2 FYNNEI. There are 13 residues in the CDR3. The CDR3 protein is CASRTEQGSPLHF. As DNA, the CDR3 is TGTGCCAGCAGGACGGAGCAAGGTTCACCCCTCCACTTT.